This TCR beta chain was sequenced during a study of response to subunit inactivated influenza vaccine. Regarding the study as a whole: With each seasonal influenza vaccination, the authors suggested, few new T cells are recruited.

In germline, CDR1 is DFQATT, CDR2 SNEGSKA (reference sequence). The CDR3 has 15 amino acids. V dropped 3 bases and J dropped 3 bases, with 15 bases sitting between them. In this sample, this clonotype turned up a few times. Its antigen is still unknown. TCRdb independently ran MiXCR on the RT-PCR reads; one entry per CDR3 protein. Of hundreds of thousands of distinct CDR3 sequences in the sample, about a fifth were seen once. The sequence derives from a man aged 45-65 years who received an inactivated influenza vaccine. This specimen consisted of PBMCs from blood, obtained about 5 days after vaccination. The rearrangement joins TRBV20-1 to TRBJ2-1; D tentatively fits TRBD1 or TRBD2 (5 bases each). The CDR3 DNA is TGCAGTGCTAGGCCGGGGCAACTGATCTACAATGAGCAGTTCTTC. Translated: CSARPGQLIYNEQFF.